These T cell receptor beta chains were read from a single sample in a study of regulatory T cells in long-lasting Graves disease. TCRdb ran MiXCR on the multiplex PCR reads and lists one entry per CDR3 protein. Here the sample spans 650,000 to 850,000 distinct CDR3 sequences, approximately 29% being singletons. Sequenced here: peripheral blood mononuclear cells (PBMCs), sampled when the disease was refractory, from a patient treated with antithyroid drugs. All receptors derive from a female donor with Graves disease. CDR3s include the opening cysteine and the closing phenylalanine or tryptophan. A D gene is named only where the DNA matches it firmly. Rows give clone size only sometimes, using once, few, many, or a class for an expanded clone.

D gene: TRBD2
J gene: TRBJ2-7
V gene: TRBV2
clone size: .
CDR3 protein: CASRDPTSGSKNEQYF
CDR3 DNA: TGTGCCAGCAGAGACCCCACGAGCGGGAGTAAGAACGAGCAGTACTTC

D gene: TRBD2
J gene: TRBJ2-2
V gene: TRBV2
clone size: .
CDR3 protein: CASRAPLGTSGRSGGELFF
CDR3 DNA: TGTGCCAGCAGAGCCCCCCTAGGGACTAGCGGGAGGTCCGGCGGGGAGCTGTTTTTT

D gene: .
J gene: TRBJ1-1
V gene: TRBV3-1
clone size: .
CDR3 protein: CASSLYPLGPNTEAFF
CDR3 DNA: TGTGCCAGCAGCTTGTACCCCCTGGGACCGAACACTGAAGCTTTCTTT

D gene: .
J gene: TRBJ1-1
V gene: TRBV6-4
clone size: .
CDR3 protein: CASSDRGVEAFF
CDR3 DNA: TGTGCCAGCAGTGACAGGGGGGTTGAAGCTTTCTTT

D gene: .
J gene: TRBJ1-2
V gene: TRBV12-3/TRBV12-4
clone size: few
CDR3 protein: CASSLLKGLNYGYTF
CDR3 DNA: TGTGCCAGCAGTTTATTAAAGGGGCTTAACTATGGCTACACCTTC

D gene: TRBD1
J gene: TRBJ1-1
V gene: TRBV6-2/TRBV6-3
clone size: few
CDR3 protein: CASGGSWTGDRGVTEAFF
CDR3 DNA: TGTGCCAGCGGTGGATCCTGGACAGGGGATAGGGGGGTTACTGAAGCTTTCTTT

D gene: .
J gene: TRBJ1-1
V gene: TRBV30
clone size: .
CDR3 protein: CAWRPANTEAFF
CDR3 DNA: TGTGCCTGGAGGCCTGCGAACACTGAAGCTTTCTTT

D gene: .
J gene: TRBJ1-6
V gene: TRBV9
clone size: .
CDR3 protein: CASSSPSPLHF
CDR3 DNA: TGTGCCAGCAGCTCACCATCACCCCTCCACTTT

D gene: .
J gene: TRBJ1-1
V gene: TRBV10-3
clone size: .
CDR3 protein: CAISEVGNTEAFF
CDR3 DNA: TGTGCCATCAGTGAGGTTGGGAACACTGAAGCTTTCTTT

D gene: .
J gene: TRBJ1-2
V gene: TRBV6-1
clone size: many
CDR3 protein: CASSEGPTGFYGYTF
CDR3 DNA: TGTGCCAGCAGTGAAGGACCGACAGGATTCTATGGCTACACCTTC

D gene: .
J gene: TRBJ1-2
V gene: TRBV4-2
clone size: many
CDR3 protein: CASSPERYYGYTF
CDR3 DNA: TGTGCCAGCAGCCCCGAGAGGTACTATGGCTACACCTTC

D gene: .
J gene: TRBJ1-6
V gene: TRBV4-1
clone size: .
CDR3 protein: CASSSSGATLHF
CDR3 DNA: TGCGCCAGCAGTTCATCAGGGGCCACCCTCCACTTT

D gene: .
J gene: TRBJ1-1
V gene: TRBV30
clone size: .
CDR3 protein: CAWSFRGGNTEAFF
CDR3 DNA: TGTGCCTGGAGTTTCCGGGGCGGGAACACTGAAGCTTTCTTT

D gene: .
J gene: TRBJ2-5
V gene: TRBV10-2
clone size: many
CDR3 protein: CASSEKGRSRETQYF
CDR3 DNA: TGCGCCAGCAGTGAGAAGGGTCGATCCAGGGAGACCCAGTACTTC

D gene: TRBD2
J gene: TRBJ2-1
V gene: TRBV12-3/TRBV12-4
clone size: .
CDR3 protein: CASSAPPSSTSGSSYNEQFF
CDR3 DNA: TGTGCCAGCAGCGCACCGCCGTCATCGACTAGCGGGAGTTCCTACAATGAGCAGTTCTTC